These T cell receptor beta chains were read from a single sample in a study of vaccination and CD4 T cells after COVID-19. These receptors' targets are unknown. TCRdb independently ran MiXCR on the PCR reads; one entry per CDR3 protein. The data show approximately 12,000 distinct CDR3 sequences, 45% to 70% seen once. Source material: CD4+ T cells from blood, cultured in vitro. The receptors were gathered from a human donor who had recovered from COVID-19. The CDR3 runs from the conserved cysteine through the conserved F or W. D genes are given only for firm matches. The size field is filled for only some rows; it gives once, few, many or a size class.

>TRBJ2-6|-|-|TRBV7-9
TGTGCCAGCAGCTTGTTCGCTGGGGCCAACGTCCTGACTTTC
CASSLFAGANVLTF
>TRBJ2-2|few|TRBD2|TRBV6-2/TRBV6-3
TGTGCCAGCACCTACTCTAGCGGGAGGTACACCGGGGAGCTGTTTTTT
CASTYSSGRYTGELFF
>TRBJ2-2|-|TRBD1|TRBV4-3
TGCGCCAGCAGCCAAGGCCTTCGACAGGGCGGGACCGGGGAGCTGTTTTTT
CASSQGLRQGGTGELFF
>TRBJ2-4|-|-|TRBV27
TGTGCCAGCAGTCCCCTAGCCAAAAACATTCAGTACTTC
CASSPLAKNIQYF
>TRBJ2-5|-|TRBD2|TRBV2
TGTGCCAGCAGCTTCCAACTAGCGGGCCAAGAGACCCAGTACTTC
CASSFQLAGQETQYF
>TRBJ2-2|-|TRBD2|TRBV2
TGTGCCAGCAGTTCGACTAGCGGGAGGGGCGGGGAGCTGTTTTTT
CASSSTSGRGGELFF
>TRBJ2-1|-|TRBD2|TRBV20-1
TGCAGTGCGCGGCTAGCGGGTTACAATGAGCAGTTCTTC
CSARLAGYNEQFF
>TRBJ1-6|-|-|TRBV20-1
TGCAGTGCTACCAATTGGGGGGGAGGTTCTAGCTCCTATAATTCACCCCTCCACTTT
CSATNWGGGSSSYNSPLHF
>TRBJ2-5|once|-|TRBV15
TGTGCCACCAGCAGAGACATTCGAGAGACCCAGTACTTC
CATSRDIRETQYF
>TRBJ2-7|few|-|TRBV21-1
TGTGCCAGCAGCAAACCGACATCCTCCTACGAGCAGTACTTC
CASSKPTSSYEQYF
>TRBJ2-3|few|-|TRBV4-1
TGCGCCAGCAGCCAAACCCTCGGAGGGGAGGCAGATACGCAGTATTTT
CASSQTLGGEADTQYF
>TRBJ2-3|-|TRBD2|TRBV20-1
TGCAGTGCTATACCGGGAGGGACCACAGATACGCAGTATTTT
CSAIPGGTTDTQYF
>TRBJ1-2|medium-sized|TRBD1|TRBV20-1
TGCAGTGCTGATAGACAGGGTGATGGCTACACCTTC
CSADRQGDGYTF
>TRBJ2-6|-|TRBD2|TRBV5-1
TGCGCCAGCAGCTTGGCTAGCGGAGGTAGCTCTGGGGCCAACGTCCTGACTTTC
CASSLASGGSSGANVLTF
>TRBJ2-5|-|TRBD2|TRBV7-2
TGTGCCAGCAGCTTAGGAGCGGGACGGGTAGGAGAGACCCAGTACTTC
CASSLGAGRVGETQYF
>TRBJ2-7|-|TRBD2|TRBV15
TGTGCCACCAGCACCCCATCCCGGGAGGGGCACGAGCAGTACTTC
CATSTPSREGHEQYF
>TRBJ1-2|-|-|TRBV30
TGTGCCTGGGGACAGAGTTCTAACTATGGCTACACCTTC
CAWGQSSNYGYTF
>TRBJ2-3|few|-|TRBV7-2
TGTGCCAGCAGCCCGAGGCCCGGGACAAGCACAGATACGCAGTATTTT
CASSPRPGTSTDTQYF
>TRBJ1-5|few|-|TRBV2
TGTGCCAGCAGTGTCCGGGCAGCTGTTGGCAATCAGCCCCAGCATTTT
CASSVRAAVGNQPQHF
>TRBJ2-3|-|TRBD2|TRBV20-1
TGCAGTGCTAGATACGGGACCGCGGCTAGCGGGATCACAGATACGCAGTATTTT
CSARYGTAASGITDTQYF
>TRBJ1-2|few|TRBD1|TRBV7-9
TGTGCCAGCAGAAAACAGGGGAGATCTAACTATGGCTACACCTTC
CASRKQGRSNYGYTF
>TRBJ2-1|-|TRBD1|TRBV7-9
TGTGCCAGCAGCTCAGGACAGGTAAAGTTCTTC
CASSSGQVKFF